The 27 T cell receptor beta chains presented below share a single source sample, sequenced in a study of blood T cell repertoires in COVID-19. TCRdb's table, derived via immunoSEQ multiplex PCR, lists solely in-frame clones and lacks some. The sample has some 140,000 clones, 70% to 85% seen once. The sequenced material came from peripheral blood. Receptors originate from a man in his fifties or sixties with acute or convalescent COVID-19.

This chain uses TRBV6-2 or TRBV6-3 with TRBJ1-6, with D possibly matching TRBD1 (5 bases). The CDR3 loop spans 14 amino acids. The V and J ends lost 6 bases and 9 bases respectively, with 15 bases between them. Germline V gene sequence: CDR1 MNHEY, CDR2 SVGEGT. Written as DNA, the CDR3 is TGTGCCAGCAGCTCCGACAGCTTCGGTTCACCCCTCCACTTT. It yields the protein CASSSDSFGSPLHF.

This clone was seen a single time. The chain has TRBV28 and TRBJ1-1; the D gene is possibly TRBD1 (6 bases). Trimming removed 4 bases at V and 7 bases at J, with 13 bases between. The CDR3 extends over 13 amino acids. Germline V lookup: CDR1 MDHEN, CDR2 SYDVKM. CDR3 residues: CASSSYRVNEAFF. The CDR3 bases are TGTGCCAGCAGTTCGTACAGGGTGAATGAAGCTTTCTTT. The variable domain in full, completed from reference TRBV28 and TRBJ1-1, reads DVKVTQSSRYLVKRTGEKVFLECVQDMDHENMFWYRQDPGLGLRLIYFSYDVKMKEKGDIPEGYSVSREKKERFSLILESASTNQTSMYLCASSSYRVNEAFFGQGTRLTVV.

CDR3 protein: CASSFWQRANYGYTF. The CDR3 nucleotides read TGTGCCAGCAGTTTCTGGCAGAGGGCGAACTATGGCTACACCTTC. The chain links TRBV28 to TRBJ1-2, with unresolved D. Trimming left V 3 bases short and J 2 bases short, with 13 bases between. The CDR3 runs to 15 residues. CDR1 and CDR2 from the germline V gene are MDHEN and SYDVKM.

V usage is TRBV2 and J usage is TRBJ1-1; D might be TRBD1 (6 bases). The CDR3 length is 11 residues. Trimming took off 8 bases at V and 6 bases at J, with 10 bases between the two ends. Germline values: CDR1 SNHLY, CDR2 FYNNEI. The DNA of the CDR3 is TGTGCCAGCGTTCAGGGGTCTGAAGCTTTCTTT. Amino acids: CASVQGSEAFF.

This clone came up once. This rearrangement joins TRBV29-1 to TRBJ2-1, with a tentative D call TRBD2 (6 bases). Germline lookup yields CDR1 SQVTM and CDR2 ANQGSEA. This CDR3 is built from 15 residues. Trimming took 7 bases from V and 0 from J, leaving 16 bases between them. CDR3 sequence (DNA): TGCAGCGCGGAGACGGTCGGGAGCTCCTACAATGAGCAGTTCTTC. Its protein is CSAETVGSSYNEQFF.

The V call is TRBV20-1, the J call TRBJ2-7, with 9 positions matching TRBD1. J gave up 9 bases and V 6 bases, and 6 bases lay outside the gene matches. From germline, CDR1 is DFQATT and CDR2 SNEGSKA (reference sequence). The CDR3 spans 11 residues. The CDR3: CSAPTGGGQYF. DNA of the CDR3: TGCAGTGCCCCGACAGGGGGTGGGCAGTACTTC.

The count of this clone is one. The chain uses TRBV6-5 and TRBJ1-5; no firm D call. The V end was cut by 4 bases, the J end by 12 bases, with 10 bases between. This CDR3 spans 11 amino acids. Germline V gene sequence: CDR1 MNHEY, CDR2 SVGAGI. Here the CDR3 DNA reads TGTGCCAGCAGTTTCGCGGGCCGCCAGCATTTT. It is translated as CASSFAGRQHF.

A single count supports this clone. The chain has TRBV28 and TRBJ1-6; the D gene is possibly TRBD1 (6 bases). The CDR3 spans 17 residues. CDR1 and CDR2 from the germline V gene are MDHEN and SYDVKM. Trimming shortened V by 3 bases and J by 7 bases, and 19 bases separated the two germline ends. The CDR3 sequence is CASSFYGQGQLNSPLHF. In DNA, the CDR3 is TGTGCCAGCAGTTTTTATGGTCAAGGACAGCTGAATTCACCCCTCCACTTT.

The gene calls are TRBV18 and TRBJ2-7, with 9 bases fitting TRBD1. The J segment lost 6 bases and the V segment lost 8 bases, leaving 11 bases of the junction unmatched. Germline CDR1 KGHSH, CDR2 LQKENI. This CDR3 spans 14 amino acids. CDR3 coding DNA: TGTGCCAGCGAGAGAGGACAGGGGTTGAGCGAGCAGTACTTC. It encodes CASERGQGLSEQYF.

The chain recombines TRBV11-2 with TRBJ2-5, with D possibly TRBD1 on 6 matching bases. Trimming pared 5 bases from V and 2 bases from J, leaving 15 bases between. The germline V gene has CDR1 SGHAT and CDR2 FQNNGV. The CDR3 runs 15 residues. The CDR3 here is CASSAVQGIQETQYF. The CDR3 bases are TGTGCCAGCAGCGCCGTGCAGGGGATTCAAGAGACCCAGTACTTC.

This clone is a singleton in its sample. This sequence joins TRBV5-1 and TRBJ2-1; maybe TRBD2 (6 bases). The CDR3 length is 15 residues. Trimming cost V 7 bases and J 2 bases, with 16 bases left between them. Germline assignment: CDR1 SGHRS and CDR2 YFSETQ. The CDR3 here is CASSEASATYNEQFF. In DNA, the CDR3 is TGCGCCAGCTCGGAGGCTAGCGCCACCTACAATGAGCAGTTCTTC.

The V and J genes are TRBV19 and TRBJ1-1, with D maybe TRBD1 (5 bases). This CDR3 has 15 residues. CDR1 is LNHDA, CDR2 SQIVND, per germline (reference sequence). V lost 3 bases and J 2 bases, leaving 13 bases between the germline ends. The CDR3 spells CASSIYGGINTEAFF. The CDR3 bases are TGTGCCAGTAGTATCTATGGGGGGATTAACACTGAAGCTTTCTTT. The full variable domain, its missing parts supplied by reference TRBV19 and TRBJ1-1, is DGGITQSPKYLFRKEGQNVTLSCEQNLNHDAMYWYRQDPGQGLRLIYYSQIVNDFQKGDIAEGYSVSREKKESFPLTVTSAQKNPTAFYLCASSIYGGINTEAFFGQGTRLTVV.

The chain recombines TRBV28 with TRBJ2-2, with D possibly matching TRBD2 (6 bases). Germline V gene lookup returns CDR1 MDHEN and CDR2 SYDVKM. Trimming shortened V by 5 bases and J by 4 bases, and 11 bases separated the two germline ends. The CDR3 spans 14 residues. The CDR3 DNA follows: TGTGCCAGCAGTCGGACTACCTTCACCGGGGAGCTGTTTTTT. It encodes CASSRTTFTGELFF.

This clone is a singleton in its sample. The chain is built from TRBV7-2 and TRBJ1-5; no clear D gene. V was cut by 1 base and J by 3 bases, with 10 bases left in between. This CDR3 region has 15 residues. In germline, CDR1 is SGHTA, CDR2 FQGNSA. DNA of the CDR3: TGTGCCAGCAGCTTAGGGTCAACAGACAATCAGCCCCAGCATTTT. Its protein is CASSLGSTDNQPQHF.

The CDR3 sequence is CASSRPPDTIYF. CDR3 nucleotide sequence: TGTGCCAGCAGCCGTCCCCCTGACACCATATATTTT. The chain combines TRBV27 with TRBJ1-3; no firm D call. CDR1 and CDR2 (germline): MNHEY, SMNVEV (reference sequence). V shed 6 bases and J shed 8 bases, with 11 bases lying between them. The CDR3 has 12 amino acids.

This CDR3 reads CASRRDSGDSYEQYF. Written as DNA, the CDR3 is TGTGCCAGCAGACGGGACAGTGGGGACTCCTACGAGCAGTACTTC. The rearrangement joins TRBV28 to TRBJ2-7, with 7 bases matching TRBD1. V lost 6 bases, J lost 0 bases, and 8 bases stayed unmatched. CDR1 is MDHEN and CDR2 is SYDVKM in the germline V gene. The length of the CDR3 is 15 residues.

CDR3: CASSYAGVKYEQYF. The CDR3 coding sequence is TGTGCCAGTAGTTACGCGGGAGTCAAGTACGAGCAGTACTTC. The rearrangement uses TRBV19 and TRBJ2-7, with 7 bases fitting TRBD2. The CDR3 extends over 14 amino acids. The J segment lost 4 bases and the V segment lost 5 bases, leaving 8 bases of the junction unmatched. CDR1 is LNHDA, CDR2 SQIVND, per germline (reference sequence).

In its sample, this clone was seen once. V gene TRBV9 combines with J gene TRBJ2-5; TRBD2 aligns across 8 bases. Germline-derived CDR1 and CDR2 are SGDLS and YYNGEE. Trimming at V came to 2 bases and at J to 5 bases, leaving 14 bases not matched to a gene. CDR3 length equals 17 residues. CDR3 region: CASSVATPAGVVETQYF. The CDR3 DNA reads as TGTGCCAGCAGCGTCGCCACTCCAGCGGGAGTGGTTGAGACCCAGTACTTC.

The V and J genes are TRBV19 and TRBJ2-7, with 10 bases fitting TRBD1. The germline V gene encodes CDR1 LNHDA and CDR2 SQIVND (reference sequence). The CDR3 runs to 15 residues. V was clipped by 4 bases and J by 4 bases; unmatched bases: 7. In DNA form, the CDR3 reads TGTGCCAGTAGTACAACCGGGACAGGGGTATACGAGCAGTACTTC. Translation: CASSTTGTGVYEQYF. The variable domain in full, completed from reference TRBV19 and TRBJ2-7, reads DGGITQSPKYLFRKEGQNVTLSCEQNLNHDAMYWYRQDPGQGLRLIYYSQIVNDFQKGDIAEGYSVSREKKESFPLTVTSAQKNPTAFYLCASSTTGTGVYEQYFGPGTRLTVT.

V usage is TRBV15 and J usage is TRBJ1-2; TRBD1 is a possible D gene (5 bases). V lost 4 bases and J lost 8, with 26 bases in between. The CDR3 sequence is 17 residues long. CDR1 and CDR2 from the germline V gene are LNHNV and YYDKDF (reference sequence). CDR3 DNA: TGTGCCACCAGCACCCTCGGGGGGACCCTGGCTAAGGGCGGCTACACCTTC. Translating gives CATSTLGGTLAKGGYTF.

V gene TRBV28 combines with J gene TRBJ1-3; 8 positions agree with TRBD1. Per the germline V gene, CDR1 is MDHEN and CDR2 is SYDVKM. J gave up 3 bases and V 3 bases, and 4 bases lay outside the gene matches. The CDR3 sequence is 15 residues long. This chain's CDR3 is CASSFSGGNGNTIYF. The CDR3 DNA reads TGTGCCAGCAGTTTCTCAGGGGGCAATGGAAACACCATATATTTT. The whole variable domain, filled in from reference TRBV28 and TRBJ1-3, reads DVKVTQSSRYLVKRTGEKVFLECVQDMDHENMFWYRQDPGLGLRLIYFSYDVKMKEKGDIPEGYSVSREKKERFSLILESASTNQTSMYLCASSFSGGNGNTIYFGEGSWLTVV.

The rearrangement links TRBV5-5 to TRBJ1-1; TRBD1 matches at 7 bases. The CDR3 extends over 16 amino acids. V lost 0 bases, J lost 1 base, and 6 bases stayed unmatched. The V gene's germline CDR1 is SGHKS and CDR2 YYEKEE (reference sequence). The CDR3 spells CASSLGAGQANTEAFF. In nucleotides, the CDR3 is TGTGCCAGCAGCTTGGGGGCCGGACAGGCGAACACTGAAGCTTTCTTT.

The V call is TRBV30, the J call TRBJ1-5; D is undetermined. The CDR3 runs 14 residues. Trimming took 2 bases from V and 1 from J, leaving 9 bases between them. CDR1 and CDR2 from the germline V gene are GTSNPN and SVGIG (reference sequence). DNA for the CDR3: TGTGCCTGGAGTCGGCTACAGAGCAATCAGCCCCAGCATTTT. It yields the protein CAWSRLQSNQPQHF. The complete variable domain, with remaining parts taken from reference TRBV30 and TRBJ1-5, reads SQTIHQWPATLVQPVGSPLSLECTVEGTSNPNLYWYRQAAGRGLQLLFYSVGIGQISSEVPQNLSASRPQDRQFILSSKKLLLSDSGFYLCAWSRLQSNQPQHFGDGTRLSIL.

The chain has TRBV2 and TRBJ2-7; TRBD1 aligns across 7 bases. V dropped 5 bases and J dropped 3; count of bases not matched to a gene: 4. Per germline, CDR1 SNHLY and CDR2 FYNNEI. The CDR3 is 13 residues long. CDR3 nucleotide sequence: TGTGCCAGCAGTAGGGACAGTAACTACGAGCAGTACTTC. Translation: CASSRDSNYEQYF. Using reference TRBV2 and TRBJ2-7 for the parts outside the CDR3, the full variable domain is EPEVTQTPSHQVTQMGQEVILRCVPISNHLYFYWYRQILGQKVEFLVSFYNNEISEKSEIFDDQFSVERPDGSNFTLKIRSTKLEDSAMYFCASSRDSNYEQYFGPGTRLTVT.

The chain carries TRBV19 and TRBJ1-4; D possibly corresponds to TRBD1 (5 bases). Trimming removed 7 bases at V and 11 bases at J, with 14 bases between. The CDR3 extends over 12 amino acids. Germline V gene sequence: CDR1 LNHDA, CDR2 SQIVND (reference sequence). Here the CDR3 DNA reads TGTGCCAGTACCACTGGGGGAGGCAAACTGTTTTTT. Its protein is CASTTGGGKLFF.

The chain combines TRBV29-1 with TRBJ2-4; no firm D call. The CDR3 covers 11 residues. The V end was cut by 2 bases, the J end by 7 bases, with 6 bases between. Looked up from germline, CDR1 is SQVTM and CDR2 is ANQGSEA. CDR3 protein: CSVETVNIQYF. DNA of the CDR3: TGCAGCGTTGAAACGGTCAACATTCAGTACTTC.

This sequence joins TRBV7-2 and TRBJ2-1; TRBD2 might be the D (7 bases). CDR1 SGHTA and CDR2 FQGNSA come from the germline V gene. CDR3 length: 15 amino acids. V gave up 5 bases and J gave up 4 bases, with 15 bases separating them. In DNA, the CDR3 is TGTGCCAGCAGCCCGGCACGGGGGGCTTACAATGAGCAGTTCTTC. Translation gives CASSPARGAYNEQFF.